This T cell receptor (beta chain) was identified during a study of blood T cell repertoires in COVID-19. Across the whole study: Specimens from acute and convalescent COVID-19 originated in the United States, Italy and Spain.

The data were produced by immunoSEQ multiplex PCR, yet TCRdb's version contains in-frame clones alone and is incomplete. Of approximately 200,000 clones detected, over 75% appear once; the ten largest clones hold 1.5% to 2%. Trimming removed 6 bases from V and 8 bases from J; junction bases left unmatched: 6. This CDR3 is 14 amino acids long. Germline V gives CDR1 MNHNY, CDR2 SVGAGI (reference sequence). The chain couples TRBV6-6 to TRBJ1-4, with 10 bases lining up with TRBD1. The specimen was peripheral blood. The sequence derives from a man between 40 and 49 years old with active or convalescent COVID-19. The CDR3 DNA is TGTGCCAGCAGCCAGGGACAGGGGAGGGAAAAACTGTTTTTT. It specifies CASSQGQGREKLFF.